Presented here are 23 T cell receptor beta chains from one specimen sequenced in a study of T cells after posttransplantation cyclophosphamide. Cyclophosphamide on days +3 and +4 followed busulfan-fludarabine conditioning and a marrow graft. Method: immunoSEQ multiplex PCR; TCRdb's copy keeps in-frame clones and lacks some. The repertoire consists of 16,000 or so clones, with roughly 93% occurring once and the leading ten covering almost 0.55%. The specimen comprised CD4+ T cells sorted from blood, sampled after allogeneic stem cell transplant with posttransplant cyclophosphamide. These receptors were collected from a male patient between 60 and 69 years old who received an allogeneic stem cell transplant from a related donor and was CMV-positive. Some T cells here may be from the graft donor.

J is TRBJ1-2 and V is TRBV28; maybe TRBD1 (5 bases). This CDR3 is built from 13 residues. In germline, CDR1 is MDHEN, CDR2 SYDVKM. V dropped 3 bases and J dropped 8 bases, with 13 bases sitting between them. CDR3 in DNA: TGTGCCAGCAGTTTTATGGAGGGGCGAGGCTACACCTTC. Translation gives CASSFMEGRGYTF.

The gene calls are TRBV7-9 and TRBJ2-1; TRBD1 matches at 10 bases. There are 15 residues in the CDR3. Germline V gene lookup returns CDR1 SEHNR and CDR2 FQNEAQ (reference sequence). The V segment lost 4 bases and the J segment 12 bases; nucleotides outside the gene matches: 12. CDR3 bases: TGTGCCAGCAGCTACGTGGGGACAGGGGCATTAAGGCAGTTCTTC. Translating it yields CASSYVGTGALRQFF.

This chain uses TRBV9 with TRBJ2-1; D not resolved. Germline lookup yields CDR1 SGDLS and CDR2 YYNGEE. The V gene lost 0 bases and the J gene lost 4 bases, with 8 bases spanning the gap. This CDR3 has 14 residues. CDR3 sequence reads: CASSVAAGYNEQFF. In DNA, the CDR3 is TGTGCCAGCAGCGTAGCTGCCGGGTACAATGAGCAGTTCTTC.

This chain joins TRBV27 and TRBJ1-5; D is ambiguous. This CDR3 contains 14 residues. V dropped 2 bases and J dropped 5 bases, with 10 bases sitting between them. Per germline, CDR1 MNHEY and CDR2 SMNVEV (reference sequence). For the CDR3, the DNA is TGTGCCAGCAGTTTAACCCCGGCGGATCAGCCCCAGCATTTT. Translating gives CASSLTPADQPQHF.

The J gene is TRBJ2-5, the V gene TRBV7-9; TRBD2 matches 9 bases. Judging by the DNA end, TRBJ2-7 fits better; the J call may be wrong. The germline gives CDR1 SEHNR, CDR2 FQNEAQ (reference sequence). This CDR3 has 16 amino acids. In DNA form, the CDR3 reads TGTGCCAGCAGCCCCGTCGGAGGAGCGGGGGGCTACGAGCAGTACTTC. Translated: CASSPVGGAGGYEQYF.

V gene TRBV29-1 combines with J gene TRBJ2-7, with 7 nucleotides matching TRBD1. This CDR3 spans 11 amino acids. V shed 6 bases and J 5 bases; nucleotides not matched to a gene: 4. Germline CDR1 reads SQVTM; CDR2 reads ANQGSEA. The CDR3 nucleotides are TGCAGCGTGACAGGGCTAGACGAGCAGTACTTC. This encodes CSVTGLDEQYF.

V gene TRBV13 combines with J gene TRBJ2-5; 7 nucleotides align to TRBD1. The CDR3 consists of 15 residues. CDR1 and CDR2 from the germline V gene are PRHDT and FYEKMQ (reference sequence). The junction had 7 bases not matched to a gene; V was cut back by 1 base and J by 5 bases. CDR3 coding DNA: TGTGCCAGCAGCTTAGAAACAGGGGAGCAGGAGACCCAGTACTTC. This sequence encodes CASSLETGEQETQYF.

The V call is TRBV4-2, the J call TRBJ2-1; TRBD2 matches 7 bases. Germline CDR1 is LGHNA and CDR2 is YNFKEQ. This CDR3 has 15 amino acids. The trim removed 2 bases at V and 4 bases at J, leaving 5 bases unmatched. CDR3 residues: CASSQPSGEYNEQFF. The CDR3 bases are TGTGCCAGCAGCCAACCCAGCGGGGAATACAATGAGCAGTTCTTC.

The genes are TRBV6-1 and TRBJ1-2; D perhaps matches TRBD1 (6 bases). The CDR3 length is 14 residues. V lost 6 bases and J 8 bases, leaving 19 bases between the germline ends. CDR1 is MNHNS, CDR2 SASEGT, per germline. The CDR3 DNA follows: TGTGCCAGCAGCCCCCTTGGACAGCCACGGGGCTACACCTTC. Translating gives CASSPLGQPRGYTF.

The chain couples TRBV6-6 to TRBJ1-3; D unclear. This CDR3 region has 12 residues. The V gene lost 9 bases and the J gene lost 0 bases, with 6 bases spanning the gap. Germline lookup yields CDR1 MNHNY and CDR2 SVGAGI (reference sequence). CDR3 amino acids: CASSRSGNTIYF. For the CDR3, the DNA is TGTGCCAGTTCTCGCTCTGGAAACACCATATATTTT.

This chain uses TRBV6-1 with TRBJ1-1; TRBD1 agrees at 7 bases. Germline CDR1 MNHNS, CDR2 SASEGT. Trimming at V came to 6 bases and at J to 1 base, leaving 8 bases not matched to a gene. The CDR3 runs 15 residues. CDR3 region: CASRSGTVTNTEAFF. In DNA, the CDR3 is TGTGCCAGCAGGTCCGGGACAGTGACGAACACTGAAGCTTTCTTT.

The rearrangement joins TRBV28 to TRBJ2-2; D ambiguous. The CDR3 has 14 residues. V lost 10 bases and J 0 bases, leaving 12 bases between the germline ends. Germline V gene data show CDR1 as MDHEN and CDR2 as SYDVKM. The CDR3 loop is CAIRASPNTGELFF. In nucleotides, the CDR3 is TGTGCCATCCGAGCGTCTCCGAACACCGGGGAGCTGTTTTTT.

The V gene is TRBV9, the J gene TRBJ2-2; the match to TRBD2 covers 7 bases. Germline trimming cut 4 bases from V and 4 bases from J; bases unmatched to any gene: 10. There are 16 residues in the CDR3. Looked up from germline, CDR1 is SGDLS and CDR2 is YYNGEE. CDR3 region: CASSPPGGGATGELFF. The DNA for the CDR3 is TGTGCCAGCAGCCCCCCGGGAGGCGGGGCCACCGGGGAGCTGTTTTTT.

The V and J genes are TRBV5-1 and TRBJ2-3; TRBD1 matches at 11 bases. The CDR3 contains 15 residues. The V gene's germline CDR1 is SGHRS and CDR2 YFSETQ. Germline trimming cut 3 bases from V and 2 bases from J; bases unmatched to any gene: 2. The CDR3 here is CASSSGQGVTDTQYF. Written as DNA, the CDR3 is TGCGCCAGCAGCTCGGGACAGGGGGTCACAGATACGCAGTATTTT.

The chain has TRBV4-1 and TRBJ1-2; weak D call: TRBD1 (6 bases). The V gene's germline CDR1 is MGHRA and CDR2 YSYEKL. The CDR3 runs to 14 residues. The ends were cut back, 2 bases at V and 4 bases at J, with 11 bases in the middle. The CDR3 DNA is TGCGCCAGCAGCCAACAGGGGCAGGGCTATGGCTACACCTTC. The encoded protein is CASSQQGQGYGYTF.

This clone was observed a few times. The chain is built from TRBV7-9 and TRBJ2-3; 9 nucleotides line up with TRBD2. Germline CDR1 and CDR2: SEHNR and FQNEAQ (reference sequence). The V segment lost 0 bases and the J segment 3 bases; nucleotides outside the gene matches: 13. This CDR3 region has 19 residues. The DNA for the CDR3 is TGTGCCAGCAGCTTAGCGTCGGCGGGGGGGCTAAGTAGTACAGATACGCAGTATTTT. This encodes CASSLASAGGLSSTDTQYF.

This chain connects TRBV9 to TRBJ2-2, with D possibly being TRBD2 (7 bases). The CDR3 totals 15 residues. The germline V and J ends were trimmed by 0 bases and 5 bases, with 11 bases remaining between them. Germline-derived CDR1 and CDR2 are SGDLS and YYNGEE. CDR3 bases: TGTGCCAGCAGCGTAGCGAGGGGGGGAACCGGGGAGCTGTTTTTT. It codes for CASSVARGGTGELFF.

The chain recombines TRBV7-2 with TRBJ1-6; the D gene is possibly TRBD1 (5 bases). Trimming took off 2 bases at V and 4 bases at J, with 9 bases between the two ends. The CDR3 has 15 residues. The germline V gene encodes CDR1 SGHTA and CDR2 FQGNSA. The CDR3 reads CASSLSRTYNSPLHF. For the CDR3, the DNA is TGTGCCAGCAGCTTATCCAGGACATATAATTCACCCCTCCACTTT.

The chain combines TRBV4-3 with TRBJ2-3; no definite D call. V lost 0 bases, J lost 4 bases, and 17 bases lay in between. Germline V gene data show CDR1 as LGHNA and CDR2 as YSLEER. This CDR3 region has 17 residues. The CDR3 sequence: CASSQDLVALNADTQYF. DNA of the CDR3: TGCGCCAGCAGCCAAGATTTGGTAGCCTTAAACGCAGATACGCAGTATTTT.

Comment on this clone: Its ends do not fully match the called genes, so a read error is possible. The genes are TRBV29-1 and TRBJ1-1, with a tentative D call TRBD1 (5 bases). This CDR3 has 14 residues. The V gene's germline CDR1 is SQVTM and CDR2 ANQGSEA. CDR3 bases: TGCAGCGTTGATGAACGGGCAGGGAACGCTGAAGCTTTCTTT. Its protein is CSVDERAGNAEAFF.

The chain couples TRBV28 to TRBJ1-2; a possible D gene is TRBD1 (6 bases). V shed 5 bases and J shed 5 bases, with 9 bases lying between them. The V gene's germline CDR1 is MDHEN and CDR2 SYDVKM. The CDR3 extends over 12 amino acids. Here the CDR3 DNA reads TGTGCCAGCAGTCCAACAGGGTATGGCTACACCTTC. Its protein product is CASSPTGYGYTF.

This clone came up once. This chain connects TRBV7-2 to TRBJ2-1; 8 positions agree with TRBD1. The V segment lost 4 bases and the J segment 11 bases; nucleotides outside the gene matches: 7. CDR3 size: 13 residues. Germline V gene sequence: CDR1 SGHTA, CDR2 FQGNSA. The CDR3 nucleotides are TGTGCCAGCAGCTCCGGACAGGGTAATCAGCAGTTCTTC. Translated, it gives CASSSGQGNQQFF.

Worth noting for this clone: This same CDR3 is encoded by further DNA sequences in the sample. This sequence joins TRBV27 and TRBJ2-7; D is perhaps TRBD1 (6 bases). V lost 2 bases, J lost 3 bases, and 11 bases lay in between. The CDR3 runs 14 residues. Germline assignment: CDR1 MNHEY and CDR2 SMNVEV (reference sequence). The CDR3 spells CASSLQGKLYEQYF. The CDR3 nucleotides are TGTGCCAGCAGTTTACAGGGGAAGCTCTACGAGCAGTACTTC.